Listed here are 19 T cell receptor beta chains from one sample, sequenced in a study of CD8 T cells in Susac syndrome. After extraction with the RNeasy kit, roughly 0.45 to 1 ug of the RNA was reverse transcribed using random hexamers. Using its own MiXCR run on the immunoSEQ multiplex PCR reads, TCRdb lists one record per CDR3 protein. The data hold roughly 120,000 distinct CDR3 sequences, with 85% to 95% observed a single time. Sequencing used CD4+ T cells from PBMCs. The receptors here all came from a human donor with multiple sclerosis.

The rearrangement joins TRBV9 to TRBJ2-2; 11 positions match TRBD2. V lost 0 bases to trimming and J lost 6 bases; unmatched junction nucleotides: 7. CDR1 is SGDLS, CDR2 YYNGEE, per germline. This CDR3 comprises 17 residues. The CDR3 here is CASSVASGLAAPGELFF. Written as DNA, the CDR3 is TGTGCCAGCAGCGTAGCCTCGGGACTAGCGGCGCCCGGGGAGCTGTTTTTT.

The chain links TRBV10-3 to TRBJ2-1, with 12 bases matching TRBD2. The CDR3 runs 15 residues. Losses at the gene ends were 4 bases for V and 4 bases for J; bases not matched to a gene: 2. Germline V gives CDR1 ENHRY, CDR2 SYGVKD. The chain's CDR3 is CAISALAGGYNEQFF. The CDR3 nucleotides are TGTGCCATCAGTGCTCTAGCGGGGGGGTACAATGAGCAGTTCTTC.

CDR3 DNA: TGTGCCAGCAGCTTATTAGTGGGCACTGAAGCTTTCTTT. Translating it yields CASSLLVGTEAFF. V gene TRBV7-3 combines with J gene TRBJ1-1, with unresolved D. Germline values: CDR1 SGHTA, CDR2 FQGTGA. This CDR3 comprises 13 residues. Trimming removed 2 bases at V and 4 bases at J, with 8 bases between.

V is TRBV28 and J is TRBJ2-7, with D perhaps TRBD1 or TRBD2 (5 bases each). Germline CDR1 is MDHEN and CDR2 is SYDVKM. V dropped 8 bases and J dropped 6 bases, with 11 bases sitting between them. This CDR3 comprises 11 residues. CDR3 bases: TGTGCCAGCGGGGGAGTGGGCGAGCAGTACTTC. As protein: CASGGVGEQYF.

The chain couples TRBV30 to TRBJ2-7, with D possibly matching TRBD1 (5 bases). CDR3 length: 15 residues. V was trimmed by 1 base and J by 3 bases, leaving 16 bases between them. Germline CDR1 GTSNPN, CDR2 SVGIG (reference sequence). The chain's CDR3 is CAWSGGPGSLYEQYF. Written as DNA, the CDR3 is TGTGCCTGGAGTGGGGGTCCAGGGTCCCTCTACGAGCAGTACTTC.

The chain recombines TRBV20-1 with TRBJ2-2, with 9 nucleotides matching TRBD2. Trimming cost V 6 bases and J 0 bases; bases outside gene matches: 5. Per the germline V gene, CDR1 is DFQATT and CDR2 is SNEGSKA (reference sequence). This CDR3 is 15 amino acids long. The CDR3 protein is CSAPLAGSNTGELFF. For the CDR3, the DNA is TGCAGTGCCCCTCTAGCGGGGTCGAACACCGGGGAGCTGTTTTTT.

The chain has TRBV12-3 or TRBV12-4 and TRBJ2-5, with TRBD1 matching 7 bases. J gave up 2 bases and V 2 bases, and 5 bases lay outside the gene matches. The CDR3 contains 15 residues. Here the CDR3 DNA reads TGTGCCAGCAGTTTAAACAGGGGCACGCAAGAGACCCAGTACTTC. Protein sequence: CASSLNRGTQETQYF.

The genes are TRBV3-1 and TRBJ2-7; D is undetermined. V was trimmed by 1 base and J by 2 bases, leaving 15 bases between them. CDR1 is LGHDT and CDR2 is YNNKEL in the germline V gene (reference sequence). The CDR3 totals 16 residues. The CDR3 region is CASSQVIMGTAYEQYF. Here the CDR3 DNA reads TGTGCCAGCAGCCAAGTGATTATGGGAACAGCCTACGAGCAGTACTTC.

The genes are TRBV6-5 and TRBJ1-6; tentative D call: TRBD1 (5 bases). V gave up 6 bases and J gave up 9 bases, with 12 bases separating them. The length of the CDR3 is 13 residues. Germline CDR1 MNHEY, CDR2 SVGAGI. The CDR3 loop reads CASSRTGGSPLHF. The CDR3 DNA follows: TGTGCCAGCAGCCGGACGGGGGGTTCACCCCTCCACTTT.

J is TRBJ2-2 and V is TRBV30; no reliable D call. This CDR3 is built from 13 residues. Per the germline V gene, CDR1 is GTSNPN and CDR2 is SVGIG (reference sequence). With 0 bases removed from V and 2 bases from J, the gap between germline ends came to 4 bases. The CDR3 DNA is TGTGCCTGGAGTGTTAGTAACACCGGGGAGCTGTTTTTT. This codes for CAWSVSNTGELFF.

The chain recombines TRBV30 with TRBJ2-3; D is uncertain. V lost 4 bases and J 0 bases, leaving 5 bases between the germline ends. CDR3 length: 12 amino acids. Germline V gives CDR1 GTSNPN, CDR2 SVGIG (reference sequence). The CDR3 loop reads CAWTSSTDTQYF. The DNA of the CDR3 is TGTGCCTGGACTTCTAGCACAGATACGCAGTATTTT.

The rearrangement links TRBV28 to TRBJ2-5; D is tentatively TRBD1 or TRBD2 (6 bases each). The CDR3 contains 14 residues. Germline V gene lookup returns CDR1 MDHEN and CDR2 SYDVKM. Deletions cut 1 base from V and 4 bases from J, with 10 bases between. Here the CDR3 DNA reads TGTGCCAGCAGTTTATCCGGGGGCGGAGAGACCCAGTACTTC. Its protein is CASSLSGGGETQYF.

J is TRBJ1-3 and V is TRBV6-1; maybe TRBD1 (5 bases). The CDR3 is made up of 17 amino acids. The V end lost 5 bases, the J end lost 0 bases, and 17 bases lay between the germline ends. Germline CDR1 and CDR2: MNHNS and SASEGT. The DNA of the CDR3 is TGTGCCAGCAGTCCCCGACAGCTTCACTACTCTGGAAACACCATATATTTT. This codes for CASSPRQLHYSGNTIYF.

V is TRBV6-5 and J is TRBJ2-6; no reliable D call. Trimming took 0 bases from V and 4 from J, leaving 4 bases between them. The germline gives CDR1 MNHEY, CDR2 SVGAGI. This CDR3 contains 14 residues. CDR3 coding DNA: TGTGCCAGCAGTTACTCGGGCGGGGCCAACGTCCTGACTTTC. Its protein is CASSYSGGANVLTF.

The genes are TRBV4-1 and TRBJ1-4; the match to TRBD1 covers 7 bases. Germline V lookup: CDR1 MGHRA, CDR2 YSYEKL. V lost 2 bases to trimming and J lost 10 bases; unmatched junction nucleotides: 13. This CDR3 region has 16 residues. The CDR3 loop reads CASSQPIRDSERKLFF. CDR3 coding DNA: TGCGCCAGCAGCCAACCCATACGGGACAGTGAACGAAAACTGTTTTTT.

J is TRBJ1-2 and V is TRBV20-1, with a weak D call TRBD1 (5 bases). CDR1 and CDR2 from the germline V gene are DFQATT and SNEGSKA (reference sequence). Trimming pared 4 bases from V and 8 bases from J, leaving 11 bases between. The CDR3 runs 11 residues. CDR3: CSATVRGGYTF. The CDR3 coding sequence is TGCAGTGCTACCGTAAGGGGAGGCTACACCTTC.

The chain carries TRBV27 and TRBJ2-5; 8 bases map to TRBD1. This CDR3 spans 15 amino acids. The V and J ends lost 5 bases and 6 bases, in that order; junction bases with no gene match: 11. Germline CDR1 MNHEY, CDR2 SMNVEV (reference sequence). CDR3 protein: CASSISTGGWQTQYF. The CDR3 DNA is TGTGCCAGCAGTATAAGCACAGGGGGTTGGCAGACCCAGTACTTC.

This chain joins TRBV3-1 and TRBJ2-7, with TRBD1 matching over 9 bases. The CDR3 is 14 residues long. CDR1 is LGHDT and CDR2 is YNNKEL in the germline V gene (reference sequence). Germline trimming cut 4 bases from V and 3 bases from J; bases unmatched to any gene: 4. The CDR3 nucleotides are TGTGCCAGCAGCCGGGGACAGGGAATCTACGAGCAGTACTTC. It is translated as CASSRGQGIYEQYF.

The gene calls are TRBV4-2 and TRBJ2-2; TRBD2 matches at 7 bases. V shed 0 bases and J 1 base; nucleotides not matched to a gene: 2. The CDR3 extends over 16 amino acids. The germline CDR1 and CDR2 sequences are LGHNA and YNFKEQ. The CDR3 here is CASSQDPSGNTGELFF. The CDR3 nucleotides are TGTGCCAGCAGCCAAGACCCTAGCGGGAACACCGGGGAGCTGTTTTTT.